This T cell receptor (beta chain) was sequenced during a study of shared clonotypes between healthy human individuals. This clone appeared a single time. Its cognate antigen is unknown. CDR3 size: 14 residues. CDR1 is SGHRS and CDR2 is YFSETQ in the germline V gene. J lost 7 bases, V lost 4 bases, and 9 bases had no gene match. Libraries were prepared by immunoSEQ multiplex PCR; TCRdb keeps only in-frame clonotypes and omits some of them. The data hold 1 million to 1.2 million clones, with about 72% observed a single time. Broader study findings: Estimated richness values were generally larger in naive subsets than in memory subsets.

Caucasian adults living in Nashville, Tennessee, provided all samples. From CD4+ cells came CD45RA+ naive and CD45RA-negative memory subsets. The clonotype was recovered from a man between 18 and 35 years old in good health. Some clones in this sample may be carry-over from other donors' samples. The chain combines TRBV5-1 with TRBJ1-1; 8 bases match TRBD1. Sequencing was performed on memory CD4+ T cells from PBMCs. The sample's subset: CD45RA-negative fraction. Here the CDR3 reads CASSHQPGGIEAFF. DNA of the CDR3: TGCGCCAGCAGCCACCAACCAGGGGGCATTGAAGCTTTCTTT.